The clone carrying this TCR beta chain was found many times. Its antigen is not known. This entry comes from a study of early T cells in non-severe SARS-CoV-2 infection. Study summary: Chains from this unsorted whole-blood bulk RNA could not be paired.

Unique molecular identifiers were affixed to single, distinct cDNA molecules. TCRdb reprocessed the 5' RACE reads via MiXCR and lists one record per CDR3 protein. Here the sample spans about 46,000 distinct CDR3 sequences, 5.4% being singletons. From germline, CDR1 is MNHEY and CDR2 SMNVEV (reference sequence). Trimming took 5 bases from V and 4 from J, leaving 9 bases between them. The CDR3 is made up of 13 amino acids. Study-wide points: VDJdb-based matching was biased toward anti-spike CD8 responses and missed private and CD4 specificities.

The material sequenced was whole blood, taken at baseline. This clonotype was sampled from an adult who was a healthcare worker with PCR-confirmed SARS-CoV-2 infection or an uninfected control (not recorded which). The J gene is TRBJ2-1, the V gene TRBV27; D remains unclear. CDR3 region: CASSLQLYNEQFF. The CDR3 DNA reads as TGTGCCAGCAGTCTACAGCTTTACAATGAGCAGTTCTTC.